The rows below give T cell receptor beta chains drawn from one sample of a study of cytomegalovirus exposure and HLA in healthy donors. Measured with immunoSEQ multiplex PCR; TCRdb has only the in-frame clones, and not every one. The sample has around 150,000 clones; approximately 86% are singletons. The specimen was PBMCs. Receptor source: a woman between 18 and 29 years old in good health and CMV-seronegative. CDR3s include the opening cysteine and the closing phenylalanine or tryptophan. D genes are given only for firm matches. Clone size is shown for a subset of rows, as once, few, many or a class of expanded clone.

J,D,V,size,DNA,CDR3
TRBJ1-1,.,TRBV5-1,.,TGCGCCAGCGGGGCCAGCGAGACTGAAGCTTTCTTT,CASGASETEAFF
TRBJ2-4,.,TRBV15,.,TGTGCCACCAGCAGAGACAGGGGGGCGCACATTCAGTACTTC,CATSRDRGAHIQYF
TRBJ2-3,.,TRBV7-9,.,TGTGCCAGCAGCTTAGGAGGGTCTGCAGATACGCAGTATTTT,CASSLGGSADTQYF
TRBJ2-7,TRBD1,TRBV14,.,TGTGCCAGCAGCCAAGTTGGGGACAGGGGATACGAGCAGTACTTC,CASSQVGDRGYEQYF
TRBJ1-6,.,TRBV9,.,TGTGCCAGCAGCGCCCCCGACACAGGGCGTAATTCACCCCTCCACTTT,CASSAPDTGRNSPLHF
TRBJ2-1,TRBD2,TRBV19,few,TGTGCCAGTAGTATTAGCGGGGATTCCTACAATGAGCAGTTCTTC,CASSISGDSYNEQFF
TRBJ1-1,.,TRBV5-4,.,TGTGCCAGCAGCTTCTTCAGGGATCGAAGCACTGAAGCTTTCTTT,CASSFFRDRSTEAFF
TRBJ1-5,.,TRBV23-1,.,TGCGCCCCGCCCAGTTATAGCAATCAGCCCCAGCATTTT,CAPPSYSNQPQHF
TRBJ1-3,.,TRBV5-6,.,TGTGCCAGCAGCTCAGCGGATAGCTCTGGAAACACCATATATTTT,CASSSADSSGNTIYF
TRBJ1-2,.,TRBV9,.,TGTGCCAGCAGCGCGCCAGGGCCCTATGGCTACACCTTC,CASSAPGPYGYTF
TRBJ2-1,.,TRBV18,.,TGTGCCAGCTCACCACCGAAGTTTCAGGGGAGTAAGATCAATGAGCAGTTCTTC,CASSPPKFQGSKINEQFF
TRBJ1-1,TRBD1,TRBV5-1,.,TGCGCCAGCAGCTTGGAGGCAGGGGGCGATGGGACTGAAGCTTTCTTT,CASSLEAGGDGTEAFF
TRBJ2-3,TRBD2,TRBV5-1,.,TGCGCCAGCAGAGGAAGCGGGAGGGGTTCAGATACGCAGTATTTT,CASRGSGRGSDTQYF
TRBJ1-4,TRBD1,TRBV19,.,TGTGCCAGTATTTCCAGGGGGACTGAAAAACTGTTTTTT,CASISRGTEKLFF
TRBJ1-1,.,TRBV10-3,.,TGTGCCATCAGTTTTAATACAGGCAGGGTGGGTGAAGCTTTCTTT,CAISFNTGRVGEAFF
TRBJ2-2,TRBD1,TRBV9,.,TGTGCCAGCAGCGGACAGGGACGTCCCGGGGAGCTGTTTTTT,CASSGQGRPGELFF
TRBJ2-7,.,TRBV5-6,.,TGTGCCAGCAGCTCTTATAACGAGCAGTACTTC,CASSSYNEQYF
TRBJ2-7,TRBD2,TRBV27,.,TGTGCCAGCAGTTTGACTAGCGGGATCTACGAGCAGTACTTC,CASSLTSGIYEQYF
TRBJ1-2,TRBD1,TRBV9,.,TGTGCCAGCAGCGTAGTCGGCAGGGGGTCGGATGGCTACACCTTC,CASSVVGRGSDGYTF
TRBJ1-1,.,TRBV18,many,TGTGCCAGCTCACAGGGGCTGAACACTGAAGCTTTCTTT,CASSQGLNTEAFF
TRBJ2-1,TRBD1,TRBV11-2,.,TGTGCCAGCAGCTTACTTCGCGGACAGGGTACAGTCGCGGAGCAGTTCTTC,CASSLLRGQGTVAEQFF
TRBJ2-1,TRBD2,TRBV4-1,.,TGCGCCAGCAGCCAAGATGCGGGACTAGTCTACAATGAGCAGTTCTTC,CASSQDAGLVYNEQFF
TRBJ1-5,.,TRBV4-1,once,TGCGCCAGCAGCCCTGAATATAAGGACGGAGGAAATCAGCCCCAGCATTTT,CASSPEYKDGGNQPQHF
TRBJ2-7,.,TRBV13,once,TGTGCCAGCAGCCCCGGAGGGTTAGAAGAGCAGTACTTC,CASSPGGLEEQYF
TRBJ2-3,.,TRBV4-3,.,TGCGCCAGCAGCCAAGTCGGTGTTCGGGGGGATACGCAGTATTTT,CASSQVGVRGDTQYF
TRBJ2-2,TRBD2,TRBV27,.,TGTGCCAGCAGTTTTCAACGTACCGGGACTAGCGGGCGGGAGCTGTTTTTT,CASSFQRTGTSGRELFF
TRBJ1-4,.,TRBV7-9,.,TGTGCCGGGGGGACGGGGACTAATGAAAAACTGTTTTTT,CAGGTGTNEKLFF
TRBJ2-2,TRBD1,TRBV11-2,.,TGTGCCAGCAGCTTGAGTTGGACAGGGGGCACCGGGGAGCTGTTTTTT,CASSLSWTGGTGELFF
TRBJ1-1,.,TRBV28,few,TGTGCCAGCAGGACGGGTTCCTTGGGCACTGAAGCTTTCTTT,CASRTGSLGTEAFF
TRBJ1-1,TRBD1,TRBV19,few,TGTGCCAGTACCAAAACAGGGGAGGTGAACACTGAAGCTTTCTTT,CASTKTGEVNTEAFF
TRBJ2-2,.,TRBV5-1,.,TGCGCCAGCAGCTTTAATGTGGAGGACCCCGGGGAGCTGTTTTTT,CASSFNVEDPGELFF
TRBJ2-7,.,TRBV2,.,TGTGCCAGCAGGCTCGCGTTCAACTACGAGCAGTACTTC,CASRLAFNYEQYF
TRBJ2-7,.,TRBV7-2,.,TGTGCCAGCAGCCCCTATCAAGCATCCTACGAGCAGTACTTC,CASSPYQASYEQYF
TRBJ2-7,.,TRBV5-1,.,TGCGCCAGCAGCTCCGGACTCGACTCCTACGAGCAGTACTTC,CASSSGLDSYEQYF
TRBJ2-3,.,TRBV7-3,.,TGTGCCAGCAGCTTGGGGACTTTACGCACAGATACGCAGTATTTT,CASSLGTLRTDTQYF
TRBJ2-7,.,TRBV5-1,few,TGCGCCAGCAGCCCTGACAGTACCGTGGGGGAGCAGTACTTC,CASSPDSTVGEQYF
TRBJ2-2,.,TRBV5-4,.,TGTGCCAGCAGCCTGACTCACACCGGGGAGCTGTTTTTT,CASSLTHTGELFF
TRBJ1-3,.,TRBV2,.,TGTGCCAGCACGGTCTCTGGAAACACCATATATTTT,CASTVSGNTIYF
TRBJ2-7,.,TRBV5-4,.,TGTGCCAGCAGGCCTCCGAGGGGGGAGCAGTACTTC,CASRPPRGEQYF
TRBJ2-3,TRBD2,TRBV7-9,.,TGTGCCAGCAGAACACTAGCGGGAGACACAGATACGCAGTATTTT,CASRTLAGDTDTQYF
TRBJ1-2,TRBD1,TRBV5-6,.,TGTGCCAGCAGCCCCGGGACAGGGATGAGTGGCTACACCTTC,CASSPGTGMSGYTF
TRBJ2-1,.,TRBV19,.,TGTGCCAGTAGCCCGACTAGGTCCCCTGAGCAGTTCTTC,CASSPTRSPEQFF
TRBJ2-7,.,TRBV5-5,.,TGTGCCAGCAGCACACGTACACAGGGTCTCGAGCAGTACTTC,CASSTRTQGLEQYF